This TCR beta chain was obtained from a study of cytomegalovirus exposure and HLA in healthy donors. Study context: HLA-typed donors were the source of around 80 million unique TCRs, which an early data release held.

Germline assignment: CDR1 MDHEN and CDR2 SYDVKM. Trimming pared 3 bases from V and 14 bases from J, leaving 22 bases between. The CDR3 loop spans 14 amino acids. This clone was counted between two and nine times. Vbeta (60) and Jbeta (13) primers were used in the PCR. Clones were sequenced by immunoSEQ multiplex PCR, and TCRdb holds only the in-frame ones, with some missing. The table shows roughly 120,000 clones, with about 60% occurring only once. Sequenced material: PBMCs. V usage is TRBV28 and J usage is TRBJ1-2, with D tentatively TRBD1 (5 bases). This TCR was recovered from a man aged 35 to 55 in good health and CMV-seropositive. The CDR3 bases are TGTGCCAGCAGTTTCCCATCTAAAGCTATGGCAGGGACCTTC. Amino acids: CASSFPSKAMAGTF.